Below are 31 T cell receptor beta chains sequenced from a single sample in a study of cytomegalovirus exposure and HLA in healthy donors. Here immunoSEQ multiplex PCR was the method, and the copy in TCRdb shows in-frame clones only, minus some. The table records approximately 110,000 clones, about 94% of them present only once. Sequenced sample: PBMCs. Receptors were obtained from a woman under 30 in good health and CMV-seronegative.

V is TRBV10-2 and J is TRBJ1-5; D is undetermined. This CDR3 has 13 amino acids. The V gene lost 0 bases and the J gene lost 8 bases, with 8 bases spanning the gap. Germline V CDR1 and CDR2: WSHSY, SAAADI. The CDR3 nucleotides are TGCGCCAGCAGTGAGTCAGGGAGGGAGCCCCAGCATTTT. Its protein is CASSESGREPQHF.

The gene calls are TRBV6-6 and TRBJ1-6, with TRBD1 identical over 8 bases. V shed 0 bases and J 6 bases; nucleotides not matched to a gene: 4. The CDR3 runs to 16 residues. Germline CDR1 is MNHNY and CDR2 is SVGAGI (reference sequence). The CDR3 spells CASSYSVDRVNSPLHF. The CDR3 coding sequence is TGTGCCAGCAGTTACTCGGTGGACAGGGTTAATTCACCCCTCCACTTT.

The CDR3 nucleotides are TGCGCCAGCAGCTTTTCTAGCGTTAGGTCTGTTAATGAGCAGTTCTTC. This gives the protein CASSFSSVRSVNEQFF. This rearrangement joins TRBV5-1 to TRBJ2-1; possibly TRBD2 for D (6 bases). Germline CDR1 and CDR2: SGHRS and YFSETQ. The V and J ends lost 2 bases and 7 bases respectively, with 19 bases between them. This CDR3 comprises 16 residues.

The gene calls are TRBV4-1 and TRBJ1-4; tentatively, D is TRBD1 (5 bases). V dropped 1 base and J dropped 5 bases, with 8 bases sitting between them. Germline values: CDR1 MGHRA, CDR2 YSYEKL. This CDR3 is 14 amino acids long. In nucleotides, the CDR3 is TGCGCCAGCAGCCAAGTGGGGGGGAATGAAAAACTGTTTTTT. This encodes CASSQVGGNEKLFF.

This sequence joins TRBV5-4 and TRBJ1-4; 7 bases line up with TRBD1. The ends lost 3 bases at V and 1 base at J; junction bases unmatched: 0. The V gene's germline CDR1 is SGHNT and CDR2 YYREEE (reference sequence). This CDR3 contains 14 residues. CDR3 loop: CASSSGGTNEKLFF. CDR3 DNA: TGTGCCAGCAGCTCAGGGGGAACTAATGAAAAACTGTTTTTT.

The chain combines TRBV4-1 with TRBJ1-5; D perhaps matches TRBD1 (5 bases). CDR1 and CDR2 (germline): MGHRA, YSYEKL. This CDR3 region has 15 residues. V lost 3 bases and J lost 0, with 9 bases in between. CDR3: CASSHVDSSNQPQHF. CDR3 DNA sequence: TGCGCCAGCAGCCATGTTGACAGTAGCAATCAGCCCCAGCATTTT.

CDR3 protein: CASSSRLAFRGNEQFF. CDR3 nucleotides: TGTGCCAGCAGCTCCAGACTAGCCTTCCGGGGCAATGAGCAGTTCTTC. The chain combines TRBV7-2 with TRBJ2-1; 7 bases align to TRBD2. The CDR3 spans 16 residues. Germline loops: CDR1 SGHTA, CDR2 FQGNSA. J gave up 6 bases and V 4 bases, and 12 bases lay outside the gene matches.

With regard to this clone: This same CDR3 is encoded by further DNA sequences in the sample. The chain combines TRBV6-1 with TRBJ1-2; D not certain. The V end lost 1 base, the J end lost 8 bases, and 8 bases lay between the germline ends. Germline CDR1 and CDR2: MNHNS and SASEGT. This CDR3 has 12 residues. The DNA for the CDR3 is TGTGCCAGCAGTGAAGGACGAGGCGGCTACACCTTC. Translated: CASSEGRGGYTF.

The genes are TRBV27 and TRBJ2-7; D might be TRBD1 (5 bases). CDR1 and CDR2 from the germline V gene are MNHEY and SMNVEV (reference sequence). Trimming shortened V by 3 bases and J by 2 bases, and 14 bases separated the two germline ends. The CDR3 has 15 amino acids. CDR3 loop: CASSLIDSPTYEQYF. DNA of the CDR3: TGTGCCAGCAGTTTGATTGACAGCCCAACCTACGAGCAGTACTTC.

V is TRBV30 and J is TRBJ1-5; the D is unclear. Trimming shortened V by 4 bases and J by 4 bases, and 11 bases separated the two germline ends. Per the germline V gene, CDR1 is GTSNPN and CDR2 is SVGIG (reference sequence). The CDR3 extends over 13 amino acids. CDR3 sequence reads: CAWTPGTNQPQHF. The CDR3 DNA reads as TGTGCCTGGACGCCAGGAACAAATCAGCCCCAGCATTTT.

The CDR3 region has the DNA TGTGCCAGCAGACCGACTACCGGGACAGGGGGGAACGAGCAGTACTTC. Residues: CASRPTTGTGGNEQYF. The rearrangement joins TRBV7-2 to TRBJ2-7; 11 bases are shared with TRBD1. The CDR3 has 16 residues. J lost 5 bases, V lost 6 bases, and 12 bases had no gene match. Germline CDR1 and CDR2: SGHTA and FQGNSA. The full variable domain, completed using reference TRBV7-2 and TRBJ2-7, is GAGVSQSPSNKVTEKGKDVELRCDPISGHTALYWYRQSLGQGLEFLIYFQGNSAPDKSGLPSDRFSAERTGGSVSTLTIQRTQQEDSAVYLCASRPTTGTGGNEQYFGPGTRLTVT.

The rearrangement uses TRBV30 and TRBJ1-2, with D maybe TRBD1 (6 bases). With 0 bases removed from V and 4 bases from J, the gap between germline ends came to 12 bases. The V gene's germline CDR1 is GTSNPN and CDR2 SVGIG (reference sequence). The CDR3 is made up of 14 amino acids. CDR3 region: CAWSVQGGPYGYTF. The CDR3 bases are TGTGCCTGGAGTGTACAAGGGGGTCCCTATGGCTACACCTTC.

CDR3 residues: CASSPAQGGPYNEQFF. The CDR3, as DNA: TGCGCCAGCAGCCCCGCCCAGGGAGGTCCTTACAATGAGCAGTTCTTC. The rearrangement joins TRBV5-1 to TRBJ2-1; D may be TRBD2 (6 bases). This CDR3 spans 16 amino acids. V gave up 4 bases and J gave up 4 bases, with 18 bases separating them. From germline, CDR1 is SGHRS and CDR2 YFSETQ. Full variable domain (remainder filled in from reference TRBV5-1 and TRBJ2-1): KAGVTQTPRYLIKTRGQQVTLSCSPISGHRSVSWYQQTPGQGLQFLFEYFSETQRNKGNFPGRFSGRQFSNSRSEMNVSTLELGDSALYLCASSPAQGGPYNEQFFGPGTRLTVL.

The chain employs TRBV14 and TRBJ2-5; TRBD1 aligns across 8 bases. With 3 bases clipped from V and 7 bases from J, the junction kept 13 bases outside the gene matches. The germline gives CDR1 SGHDN, CDR2 FVKESK. The CDR3 contains 16 residues. The CDR3 nucleotides read TGTGCCAGCAGCCACCCGGGACAGGATCCCCCGGGGACCCAGTACTTC. As protein: CASSHPGQDPPGTQYF.

For the CDR3, the DNA is TGTGCCAGCAAAGGGGCCCCCCCATCGGACGGCTACACCTTC. This gives the protein CASKGAPPSDGYTF. This rearrangement joins TRBV6-5 to TRBJ1-2; the D gene is possibly TRBD1 (5 bases). The CDR3 extends over 14 amino acids. V lost 7 bases and J 8 bases, leaving 20 bases between the germline ends. Germline-derived CDR1 and CDR2 are MNHEY and SVGAGI.

The chain links TRBV11-2 to TRBJ1-4, with no clear D. The CDR3 sequence is 14 residues long. Trimming removed 7 bases from V and 6 bases from J, with 15 bases in between. Germline lookup yields CDR1 SGHAT and CDR2 FQNNGV. As DNA, the CDR3 is TGTGCCAGCACCCAAGCTCCAGGCGATGAAAAACTGTTTTTT. Translated: CASTQAPGDEKLFF.

The V gene is TRBV5-4, the J gene TRBJ1-2; 7 bases line up with TRBD1. After removal of 4 bases from V and 10 bases from J, the junction contained 7 bases not matched to a gene. CDR3 length equals 12 residues. Looked up from germline, CDR1 is SGHNT and CDR2 is YYREEE (reference sequence). The CDR3 loop reads CASSPDRAAYTF. CDR3 DNA: TGTGCCAGCAGCCCCGACAGGGCCGCCTACACCTTC.

The chain links TRBV5-1 to TRBJ2-3, with 8 bases lining up with TRBD1. Germline trimming cut 2 bases from V and 4 bases from J; bases unmatched to any gene: 9. The CDR3 sequence is 16 residues long. Germline V gene data show CDR1 as SGHRS and CDR2 as YFSETQ. CDR3 protein: CASSFVGTDRADTQYF. The CDR3 coding sequence is TGCGCCAGCAGCTTCGTAGGTACGGACAGGGCAGATACGCAGTATTTT.

V is TRBV28 and J is TRBJ2-1, with TRBD2 identical over 14 bases. This CDR3 is 16 amino acids long. The J segment lost 13 bases and the V segment lost 3 bases, leaving 11 bases of the junction unmatched. Germline CDR1 and CDR2: MDHEN and SYDVKM. This CDR3 reads CASSFHGTSGSSGQFF. For the CDR3, the DNA is TGTGCCAGCAGTTTCCACGGGACTAGCGGGAGTTCGGGACAGTTCTTC.

V is TRBV7-3 and J is TRBJ2-3; 7 bases match TRBD2. The CDR3 loop spans 16 amino acids. Trimming cost V 2 bases and J 1 base; bases outside gene matches: 6. CDR1 is SGHTA, CDR2 FQGTGA, per germline. Here the CDR3 reads CASSLGRALGTDTQYF. The CDR3, as DNA: TGTGCCAGCAGCTTAGGGAGGGCCTTGGGCACAGATACGCAGTATTTT.

This rearrangement joins TRBV7-2 to TRBJ2-6, with 9 bases identical to TRBD1. Germline trimming cut 5 bases from V and 4 bases from J; bases unmatched to any gene: 3. Looked up from germline, CDR1 is SGHTA and CDR2 is FQGNSA. The CDR3 has 15 amino acids. For the CDR3, the DNA is TGTGCCAGCAGCCTAGACAGGGGGGGGGCCAACGTCCTGACTTTC. It yields the protein CASSLDRGGANVLTF.

This chain uses TRBV28 with TRBJ1-6; D perhaps matches TRBD1 (6 bases). Looked up from germline, CDR1 is MDHEN and CDR2 is SYDVKM. The ends were cut back, 7 bases at V and 7 bases at J, with 8 bases in the middle. This CDR3 is built from 12 residues. The CDR3 loop is CASTRGNSPLHF. The CDR3 nucleotides are TGTGCCAGCACGAGGGGGAATTCACCCCTCCACTTT.

The chain couples TRBV27 to TRBJ2-2; 12 bases are a match to TRBD2. Per the germline V gene, CDR1 is MNHEY and CDR2 is SMNVEV (reference sequence). V trimming: 3 bases; J trimming: 3 bases; junction bases outside the gene matches: 5. The CDR3 loop spans 17 amino acids. The CDR3 DNA follows: TGTGCCAGCAGTTTCACGGGACTAGCGGGTGACACCGGGGAGCTGTTTTTT. Its translation: CASSFTGLAGDTGELFF.

The chain joins TRBV15 to TRBJ1-4, with D tentatively TRBD1 (5 bases). Trimming left V 5 bases short and J 7 bases short, with 11 bases between. Germline V gene lookup returns CDR1 LNHNV and CDR2 YYDKDF (reference sequence). This CDR3 is 13 amino acids long. The CDR3 sequence is CATSVGGSEKLFF. CDR3 bases: TGTGCCACCAGCGTCGGGGGATCTGAAAAACTGTTTTTT.

The chain couples TRBV2 to TRBJ2-1; D is perhaps TRBD1 (6 bases). CDR1 is SNHLY and CDR2 is FYNNEI in the germline V gene. The length of the CDR3 is 13 residues. V lost 7 bases, J lost 4 bases, and 11 bases lay in between. In nucleotides, the CDR3 is TGTGCCAGCACGCTGGGGGCATACAATGAGCAGTTCTTC. Translating it yields CASTLGAYNEQFF.

This sequence joins TRBV10-1 and TRBJ1-3, with 7 positions matching TRBD1. CDR1 and CDR2 (germline): WNHNN, SYGVQD (reference sequence). This CDR3 comprises 13 residues. CDR3 in DNA: TGCGCAGCGAGGGGGCGGGCTGGAAACACCATATATTTT. Its protein product is CAARGRAGNTIYF.

V gene TRBV28 combines with J gene TRBJ1-2, with TRBD1 as a possible D gene (5 bases). In germline, CDR1 is MDHEN, CDR2 SYDVKM. CDR3 length: 12 amino acids. V lost 5 bases and J 3 bases, leaving 7 bases between the germline ends. The CDR3 protein is CASSARDYGYTF. The CDR3 coding sequence is TGTGCCAGCAGTGCCAGGGACTATGGCTACACCTTC.

The chain links TRBV27 to TRBJ1-2; 8 nucleotides line up with TRBD1. The CDR3 extends over 15 amino acids. The junction had 9 bases not matched to a gene; V was cut back by 6 bases and J by 3 bases. Germline CDR1 and CDR2: MNHEY and SMNVEV (reference sequence). The CDR3 nucleotides read TGTGCCAGCAGACTTCAGGGGGCCTCCTACTATGGCTACACCTTC. It specifies CASRLQGASYYGYTF.

The chain carries TRBV16 and TRBJ2-1, with D unclear. Germline V gene data show CDR1 as KGHSY and CDR2 as FQNENV. V gave up 4 bases and J gave up 5 bases, with 9 bases separating them. The CDR3 runs 13 residues. CDR3 in DNA: TGTGCCAGCAGCCTGACCCGGGACAATGAGCAGTTCTTC. This encodes CASSLTRDNEQFF.

This clone has only one observation. The gene calls are TRBV5-4 and TRBJ2-3; TRBD2 aligns across 9 bases. V lost 1 base, J lost 0 bases, and 0 bases stayed unmatched. The CDR3 covers 15 residues. Germline V gene lookup returns CDR1 SGHNT and CDR2 YYREEE (reference sequence). The CDR3 here is CASSLSGGSTDTQYF. Here the CDR3 DNA reads TGTGCCAGCAGCTTGAGCGGGGGGAGCACAGATACGCAGTATTTT.

The V gene is TRBV28, the J gene TRBJ2-7; the D gene is possibly TRBD2 (5 bases). Trimming took 5 bases from V and 5 from J, leaving 13 bases between them. The CDR3 extends over 13 amino acids. The germline V gene has CDR1 MDHEN and CDR2 SYDVKM. CDR3 nucleotides: TGTGCCAGCAGTCCGACGGGATTCAACGAGCAGTACTTC. Its translation: CASSPTGFNEQYF.